This T cell receptor beta chain is drawn from a study of blood T cell repertoires in COVID-19. Study background: T cells, B-cell-depleted T cells, or PBMCs provided the cDNA or gDNA that served as material.

The V end lost 5 bases, the J end lost 0 bases, and 15 bases lay between the germline ends. The CDR3 extends over 16 amino acids. CDR1 and CDR2 (germline): LNHDA, SQIVND (reference sequence). Participants were aged 18 to 89 years, lived in roughly 25 US areas, and enrolled virtually. Sequencing was performed with immunoSEQ multiplex PCR; in TCRdb, only in-frame clones are kept and a portion is missing. The sample shows 250,000 to 300,000 clones, approximately 91% of them seen only once. Material for sequencing was PBMCs or T cells enriched from blood (not recorded which). V is TRBV19 and J is TRBJ2-3, with TRBD1 as a possible D gene (6 bases). The TCR originated in a woman between 40 and 50 years old with acute COVID-19. CDR3 DNA sequence: TGTGCCAGTAGTGAGGGGGATGGTAGGAGCACAGATACGCAGTATTTT. Translated: CASSEGDGRSTDTQYF.